The rows below give T cell receptor beta chains drawn from one sample of a study of tumor-infiltrating lymphocytes in primary liver carcinoma. TCRdb redid the calling of the multiplex PCR reads with MiXCR, one entry per CDR3 protein. The sample has more than 100,000 distinct CDR3 sequences; 55% to 75% are singletons. Input material: liver tumor tissue from sampling region 1. These TCRs come from an older woman with primary liver carcinoma and hepatitis B virus infection. CDR3s include the opening cysteine and the closing phenylalanine or tryptophan. A D gene is named only where the DNA matches it firmly. The size of a clone is reported for some rows only, either as once, few or many, or as a class for expanded clones.

J: TRBJ2-5; length: 15; V: TRBV6-1; D: .; size: few; DNA: TGTGCCAGCAGTGAAGGTGGGCCGTACCAAGAGACCCAGTACTTC; CDR3: CASSEGGPYQETQYF
J: TRBJ2-1; length: 17; V: TRBV11-3; D: TRBD1; size: .; DNA: TGTGCCAGCAGCCTAGGGGGACAGGGAAGCTCCTGCAATGAGCAGTTCTTC; CDR3: CASSLGGQGSSCNEQFF
J: TRBJ2-1; length: 16; V: TRBV11-2; D: .; size: .; DNA: TGTGCCAGTAGCACCCTTCTAGCCATCTCCTACAATGAGCAGTTCTTC; CDR3: CASSTLLAISYNEQFF
J: TRBJ2-7; length: 14; V: TRBV11-3; D: .; size: .; DNA: TGTGCCAGCAACGTGAGGACGGCCCCAATCGAGCAGTACTTC; CDR3: CASNVRTAPIEQYF
J: TRBJ1-1; length: 12; V: TRBV6-5; D: .; size: .; DNA: TGTGCCAGCAGTAAGGGTGGGGCTGAAGCTTTCTTT; CDR3: CASSKGGAEAFF
J: TRBJ2-1; length: 16; V: TRBV29-1; D: TRBD1; size: .; DNA: TGCAGCGTTGGAGGGGGACAGGGCCGCTACAACAATGAGCAGTTCTTC; CDR3: CSVGGGQGRYNNEQFF
J: TRBJ2-6; length: 17; V: TRBV11-2; D: TRBD1; size: .; DNA: TGTGCCAGCAGCCTAAGGGACAGACCTTCTCTGGCCAACGTCCTCACTTTC; CDR3: CASSLRDRPSLANVLTF
J: TRBJ2-3; length: 12; V: TRBV30; D: .; size: .; DNA: TGTACCTGGGCCCCCGGCACAGATACACAGTATTTT; CDR3: CTWAPGTDTQYF
J: TRBJ2-2; length: 16; V: TRBV6-2/TRBV6-3; D: .; size: many; DNA: TGTGCCAGCAGCCGCGCAACAGGGCTGAACACCGGGGAGCTGTTTTTT; CDR3: CASSRATGLNTGELFF
J: TRBJ2-1; length: 14; V: TRBV7-8; D: .; size: .; DNA: TGTGTCAGCAGCCGGGTGGATGGGAGTGCTGAGCAGTTCTTC; CDR3: CVSSRVDGSAEQFF
J: TRBJ2-1; length: 14; V: TRBV11-3; D: .; size: .; DNA: TGTGCCAGCAGCTTAGATCGGGTCCTCAATGAGCAGTCCTTC; CDR3: CASSLDRVLNEQSF
J: TRBJ2-1; length: 17; V: TRBV5-6; D: .; size: few; DNA: TGTGCCAGCAGCACGGCCGGGACTTCGAGCTCCTATAATGAGCAGCTCTTC; CDR3: CASSTAGTSSSYNEQLF
J: TRBJ2-5; length: 16; V: TRBV11-2; D: TRBD2; size: .; DNA: TGTGCCAGCAGCTCATATGGCGGGAGAACGCAAGAGACCCAGTACTTC; CDR3: CASSSYGGRTQETQYF
J: TRBJ2-7; length: 13; V: TRBV28; D: .; size: .; DNA: TGTGCCAGCAGTTTGAACAGTTTAGGCAAGCAGTACTTC; CDR3: CASSLNSLGKQYF
J: TRBJ2-3; length: 13; V: TRBV6-5; D: .; size: many; DNA: TGTGCCAGCAGTCACTCGGGTCGGGACACGCAGTATTTT; CDR3: CASSHSGRDTQYF
J: TRBJ1-2; length: 13; V: TRBV28; D: TRBD1; size: .; DNA: TGTGCCAGCAGTCAGACAGGGGGTGTTGGCTGCACCTTC; CDR3: CASSQTGGVGCTF
J: TRBJ1-3; length: 14; V: TRBV10-3; D: TRBD1; size: many; DNA: TGTGCCATCTCAGGGGGCCGCTCTGGAAACACCATATATTTT; CDR3: CAISGGRSGNTIYF
J: TRBJ2-1; length: 15; V: TRBV5-8; D: .; size: few; DNA: TGTGCCAGCAGCTTGGAGGGACTCCTTGAGGGTGAGCAGTTCTTC; CDR3: CASSLEGLLEGEQFF
J: TRBJ1-5; length: 15; V: TRBV10-2; D: .; size: many; DNA: TGCGCCAGCAGTGAGCGACAAGCCAGCAATCAGCCCCAGCATTTT; CDR3: CASSERQASNQPQHF
J: TRBJ1-2; length: 15; V: TRBV28; D: TRBD1; size: .; DNA: TGTGCCAGCAGTTTCCCCGGGACAGCCACCTATGGCTACACCTTC; CDR3: CASSFPGTATYGYTF
J: TRBJ2-4; length: 14; V: TRBV29-1; D: TRBD1; size: many; DNA: TGCAGCGTCTGGACAGGGACACAGGGAAACATTCAGTACTTC; CDR3: CSVWTGTQGNIQYF
J: TRBJ2-5; length: 19; V: TRBV28; D: TRBD2; size: few; DNA: TGTGCCAGCAGTTCCCCAGCCGGGACTAGCGGGAGCCCCGCAAGGACCCAGTACTTC; CDR3: CASSSPAGTSGSPARTQYF
J: TRBJ2-7; length: 14; V: TRBV11-2; D: TRBD1; size: medium-sized; DNA: TGTGCCAGCAGCTACAACAGGGGGCCCTACGAGCAGTACTTC; CDR3: CASSYNRGPYEQYF
J: TRBJ1-5; length: 16; V: TRBV18; D: TRBD1; size: many; DNA: TGTGCCAGCTCACCATCCCTTACAGGGGCCGGACAGCCCCAGCATTTT; CDR3: CASSPSLTGAGQPQHF
J: TRBJ1-1; length: 20; V: TRBV11-2; D: .; size: .; DNA: TGTGCCAGCAGCCCACATCAGCACGGACACTTTCGCATTTGGGGCTATGAAGTTTTCTTT; CDR3: CASSPHQHGHFRIWGYEVFF
J: TRBJ1-2; length: 16; V: TRBV28; D: .; size: .; DNA: TGTGCCAGCAGTTCCCACCCAGGGGACCCTAACTATGACTACACCTTC; CDR3: CASSSHPGDPNYDYTF
J: TRBJ2-1; length: 16; V: TRBV5-4; D: TRBD1; size: .; DNA: TGTGCCAGGAGCTCGCGGACAGGGGACGATTACAATGAGCAGTTCTTC; CDR3: CARSSRTGDDYNEQFF
J: TRBJ2-7; length: 11; V: TRBV6-2/TRBV6-3; D: .; size: many; DNA: TGTGCCAGCGGTAGAGACTACGAGCAGTACTTC; CDR3: CASGRDYEQYF
J: TRBJ2-3; length: 16; V: TRBV11-2; D: .; size: .; DNA: TGTCCCAGCAGCTTGTTTGGGGGTTTGGGGACAGATACGCAGTATTTT; CDR3: CPSSLFGGLGTDTQYF
J: TRBJ2-7; length: 14; V: TRBV5-5; D: .; size: .; DNA: TGTGCCAGCAGCTTGTTGGCGGGGGCCGACGAGCAGTACTTC; CDR3: CASSLLAGADEQYF
J: TRBJ2-7; length: 15; V: TRBV12-3/TRBV12-4; D: TRBD2; size: .; DNA: TGTGCCAACAGCCCCTCTAGCGGGAGGTGGTATGAGCAGTACTTC; CDR3: CANSPSSGRWYEQYF
J: TRBJ2-7; length: 15; V: TRBV11-2; D: TRBD1; size: many; DNA: TGTGCCAGCAGATCTTTGCGACAGGGGATCAACGAGCAGTACTTC; CDR3: CASRSLRQGINEQYF
J: TRBJ2-7; length: 16; V: TRBV28; D: .; size: .; DNA: TGTGCCAGCAGTTCCCTATCGGAGAGGTTTTACTACGAGCAATACTTC; CDR3: CASSSLSERFYYEQYF
J: TRBJ2-6; length: 15; V: TRBV11-2; D: .; size: .; DNA: TGTGCCAGCAGTCTACAGACATCTGGGGCCAACGTCCTGACTTTC; CDR3: CASSLQTSGANVLTF
J: TRBJ2-1; length: 16; V: TRBV11-2; D: TRBD2; size: .; DNA: TGTTCCAGCAGCTTACTGCCCCGGACTAGTCGTAATGAGCAGTTCTTC; CDR3: CSSSLLPRTSRNEQFF
J: TRBJ2-2; length: 15; V: TRBV11-2; D: .; size: .; DNA: TGTGCCAGCGCCTTAGAGCCAAGGGCGCACGGGGAGCTGTTTTTT; CDR3: CASALEPRAHGELFF
J: TRBJ2-5; length: 13; V: TRBV5-5; D: TRBD2; size: .; DNA: TGTGTCAGCAGCTTGGGACTAGAAGAGAGCCAGTACTTC; CDR3: CVSSLGLEESQYF
J: TRBJ2-5; length: 19; V: TRBV6-2/TRBV6-3; D: TRBD2; size: .; DNA: TGTGCCAGCAGCTCCTACGGTACTAGCGGGAATTCTACTCTGGAGACCCAGTACTTC; CDR3: CASSSYGTSGNSTLETQYF
J: TRBJ1-1; length: 13; V: TRBV7-9; D: TRBD1; size: .; DNA: TGCGCCAGCTGCAAAGGGCAGGGGGCTGAAGCTTTCTTT; CDR3: CASCKGQGAEAFF
J: TRBJ2-3; length: 12; V: TRBV11-2; D: .; size: .; DNA: TGTGCCGGCAGCCCCTGTGCGGATACGCAGTGTTTT; CDR3: CAGSPCADTQCF
J: TRBJ2-5; length: 16; V: TRBV24-1; D: .; size: .; DNA: TGTGCCACCAGTGATAACAGGGTCTTGTACCAAGAGACCCAGCACTTC; CDR3: CATSDNRVLYQETQHF
J: TRBJ2-7; length: 16; V: TRBV7-9; D: .; size: many; DNA: TGTGCCAGCAGCTTTGGGTTCGGAGCCGTCTCCTACGAGCAGTACTTC; CDR3: CASSFGFGAVSYEQYF
J: TRBJ2-2; length: 14; V: TRBV5-1; D: .; size: .; DNA: TGCGCCGGCAGCTTGCGCGTCGACACCGGGGAGCTGTTTTTC; CDR3: CAGSLRVDTGELFF
J: TRBJ2-1; length: 12; V: TRBV6-6; D: .; size: .; DNA: TGTGTCAGCACCTCCAGTATTTCCGAGCAGTTCTTC; CDR3: CVSTSSISEQFF
J: TRBJ2-3; length: 16; V: TRBV11-3; D: TRBD1; size: medium-sized; DNA: TGTGCCAGCAGCCCCCGACAGGGGTCAAGCACAGATACGCAGTATTTT; CDR3: CASSPRQGSSTDTQYF
J: TRBJ2-2; length: 14; V: TRBV18; D: .; size: .; DNA: TGTGCCAGCTCACCAGACAGAGTTGTCGGGGAGCTGTTTTTT; CDR3: CASSPDRVVGELFF
J: TRBJ2-3; length: 15; V: TRBV11-1; D: .; size: .; DNA: TGTGCCAACAGCTTGGGGCCGGGACGCACAGATATGCAGTATTTT; CDR3: CANSLGPGRTDMQYF
J: TRBJ2-3; length: 16; V: TRBV6-1; D: TRBD2; size: many; DNA: TGTGCCAGCAGTGGAGGCGGGAGGGCCCTCACAGATACGCAGTATTTT; CDR3: CASSGGGRALTDTQYF